In its sample, the clone carrying this T cell receptor (beta chain) ranks as medium-sized (0.01 to 0.1%). Amplification of TRBV12-4/TRBJ1-2 clonotypes used adaptor-ligated barcode primers. TCRdb ran MiXCR on the multiplex PCR reads and lists one entry per CDR3 protein. The sample contains 1,000 to 1,500 distinct CDR3 sequences, less than 25% of which appear only once. J lost 7 bases, V lost 4 bases, and 2 bases had no gene match. This CDR3 is built from 12 residues. Naive CD4+ cells had CD25+ Tregs removed. Input material: naive CD4+ T cells sorted from blood. Stated subset: naive CD4+ T cells, CD4+CD45RA+CD25-. The J gene is TRBJ1-2, the V gene TRBV12-3 or TRBV12-4, with TRBD1 matching 8 bases. The source of this sequence is a female donor with breast cancer. This chain's CDR3 is CASSWTGTGYTF. The CDR3, as DNA: TGTGCCAGCAGTTGGACAGGGACTGGCTACACCTTC.